This record covers a single T cell receptor beta chain. Its antigen remains unidentified. CDR3 size: 17 residues. V was cut by 1 base and J by 0 bases, with 16 bases left in between. Germline CDR1 is MGHRA and CDR2 is YSYEKL. This sample was included in a study of OX40 agonist ivuxolimab in advanced cancers. The overall study: Age averaged 60 years (range about 23 to 80), and more than 80% were male. Prior therapy, whether anti-PD-1, anti-PD-L1 or anti-CTLA-4, was allowed, and roughly 44% had some. General observations from the study: Antigen targets of the expanded peripheral T cells went undetermined. The mean number of expanded clones was higher in CD8+ T cells than in CD4+.

Produced via immunoSEQ multiplex PCR; TCRdb's table is partial and in-frame only. The table has around 38,000 clones, approximately 82% seen once. The receptor comes from an adult with an advanced solid tumor such as melanoma, head and neck, liver or kidney cancer. The source was CD4+ or CD8+ T cells sorted from blood, collected in a trial of the OX40 agonist ivuxolimab. The chain carries TRBV4-1 and TRBJ2-7, with a possible D match to TRBD2 (6 bases). CDR3 sequence reads: CASSQVIRGEISYEQYF. CDR3 in DNA: TGCGCCAGCAGCCAAGTAATCCGCGGGGAGATCTCCTACGAGCAGTACTTC.